This T cell receptor beta chain was obtained from a study of tumor and adjacent non-tumor tissue in lung cancer. On this clonotype itself: Its antigen remains unidentified.

The CDR3 runs 15 residues. Trimming pared 4 bases from V and 5 bases from J, leaving 20 bases between. Germline V lookup: CDR1 SQVTM, CDR2 ANQGSEA. No cell sorting was done before RNA was extracted from the tissue. Distant lung tissue was collected more than 3 cm away from the tumor edge. Study-level points and caveats: TCR diversity was significantly greater in tumor than normal lung tissue.

TCRbeta libraries were built with three rounds of nested PCR, modified from ARM-PCR. TCRdb reprocessed the multiplex PCR reads via MiXCR and lists one record per CDR3 protein. The sample lists 60,000 or so distinct CDR3 sequences, around two thirds seen once, with less than 35% in the top ten. This receptor was obtained from a man in his 70s with non-small cell lung cancer. The rearrangement links TRBV29-1 to TRBJ1-2; no definite D call. Sequencing input: distant non-tumor lung tissue. The CDR3 nucleotides are TGCAGCGTTGTTGCCGCAAGCCTGACACAGTATGGCTACACCTTC. Translated, it gives CSVVAASLTQYGYTF.